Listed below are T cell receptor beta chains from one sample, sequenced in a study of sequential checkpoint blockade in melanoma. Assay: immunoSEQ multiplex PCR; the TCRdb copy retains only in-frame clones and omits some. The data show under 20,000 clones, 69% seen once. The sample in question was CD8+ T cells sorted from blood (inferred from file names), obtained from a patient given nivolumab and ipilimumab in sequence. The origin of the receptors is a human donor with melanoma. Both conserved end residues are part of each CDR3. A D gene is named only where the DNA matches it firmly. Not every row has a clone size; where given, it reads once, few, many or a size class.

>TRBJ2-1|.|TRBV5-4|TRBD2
TGTGCCAGCAGCTTACGGGGGGGCAATGAGCAGTTCTTC
CASSLRGGNEQFF
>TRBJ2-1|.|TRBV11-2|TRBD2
TGTGCCAGCAGTCCGGGGACTAGCGGGTACAATGAGCAGTTCTTC
CASSPGTSGYNEQFF
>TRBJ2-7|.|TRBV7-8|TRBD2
TGTGCCAGCAGCTTATCGGGGGGAGTGGGCGAGCAGTACTTC
CASSLSGGVGEQYF
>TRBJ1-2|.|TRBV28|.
TGTGCCAGCAGTCTCTCGGTCTATGGCTACACCTTC
CASSLSVYGYTF
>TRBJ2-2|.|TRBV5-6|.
TGTGCCAGCAGCTTGGAGAAGCAAAACACCGGGGAGCTGTTTTTT
CASSLEKQNTGELFF
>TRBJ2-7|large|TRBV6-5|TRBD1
TGTGCCAGCAGTTACTCAGGGACAGGTTTATCCTACGAGCAGTACTTC
CASSYSGTGLSYEQYF
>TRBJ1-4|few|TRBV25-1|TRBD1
TGTGCCAGCAGTGAACCCTCGACAGGGCTTGAAAAACTGTTTTTT
CASSEPSTGLEKLFF
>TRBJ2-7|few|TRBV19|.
TGTGCCAGTAGCGGGGGAGGCGAGCAGTACTTC
CASSGGGEQYF
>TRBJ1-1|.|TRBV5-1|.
TGCGCCAGCAGCTTGGCCTCTCTAGGGAGGAACACTGAAGCTTTCTTT
CASSLASLGRNTEAFF
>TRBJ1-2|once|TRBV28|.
TGTGCCAGCAGTTCTCCGGGATCATTCCATGGCTACACCTTC
CASSSPGSFHGYTF
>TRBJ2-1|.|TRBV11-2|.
TGTGCCAGCAGCCCCGCCTGGGCTAGCGCGGGCTCCTACAATGAGCAGTTCTTC
CASSPAWASAGSYNEQFF
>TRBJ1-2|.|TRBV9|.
TGTGCCAGCAGCGAGGGGGACACAGAGGGCTACACCTTC
CASSEGDTEGYTF
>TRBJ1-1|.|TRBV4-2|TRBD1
TGTGCCAGCAGCCTCGGGACAGCCCCCGCGAACACTGAAGCTTTCTTT
CASSLGTAPANTEAFF
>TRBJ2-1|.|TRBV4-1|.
TGCGCCAGCAGCCAAGGGGGGCGGAGCGAGCAGTTCTTC
CASSQGGRSEQFF
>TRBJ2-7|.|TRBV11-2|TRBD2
TGTGCCAGCAGCGAGGGGACTAGCGGGATTTCAGGGGAGCAGTACTTC
CASSEGTSGISGEQYF
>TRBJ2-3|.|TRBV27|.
TGTGCCAGCAGTTTGTTCATTGGGGGGGCAACAGATACGCAGTATTTT
CASSLFIGGATDTQYF
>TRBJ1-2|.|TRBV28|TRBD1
TGTGCCAGCAGTTTTAATACGGGACAGGGGGCGAGTGGCTACACCTTC
CASSFNTGQGASGYTF
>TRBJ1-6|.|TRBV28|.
TGTGCCAGCAGTCCCCAGCGGGGGCCCCTCCACTTT
CASSPQRGPLHF
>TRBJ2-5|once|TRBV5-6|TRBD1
TGTGCCAGCAGCTTGGCAGGGACAGGGTACCAAGAGACCCAGTACTTC
CASSLAGTGYQETQYF
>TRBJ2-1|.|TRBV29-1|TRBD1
TGCAGCGTTGCATTCCGAATCGGGACAGGGCCCTACAATGAGCAGTTCTTC
CSVAFRIGTGPYNEQFF
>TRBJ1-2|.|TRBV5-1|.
TGCGCCAGCAGCTCGACAGAAGACTATGGCTACACCTTC
CASSSTEDYGYTF
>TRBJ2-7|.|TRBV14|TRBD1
TGTGCCAGCAGCCCGGGACAGGGGAACGAGCAGTACTTC
CASSPGQGNEQYF
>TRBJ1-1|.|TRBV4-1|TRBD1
TGCGCCAGCAGCCAGTACCCGGGACAGGGGAGCACTGAAGCTTTCTTT
CASSQYPGQGSTEAFF
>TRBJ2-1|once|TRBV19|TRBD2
TGTGCCAGTAGTATGCTCGGGGGGGGGTACAATGAGCAGTTCTTC
CASSMLGGGYNEQFF
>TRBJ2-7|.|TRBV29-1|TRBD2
TGCAGCGTCCGGGGGGGCCAACCCCGCTCCTACGAGCAGTACTTC
CSVRGGQPRSYEQYF
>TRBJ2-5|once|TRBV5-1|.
TGCGCCAGCAGGCAGGGAGAGACCCAGTACTTC
CASRQGETQYF
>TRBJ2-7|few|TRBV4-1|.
TGCGCCAGCAGCCAAACCCCCGAAGGGCGGGCCTACGAGCAGTACTTC
CASSQTPEGRAYEQYF
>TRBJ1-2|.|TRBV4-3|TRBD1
TGCGCCAGCAGCCAAGGAAGGGGGCACGGCTATGGCTACACCTTC
CASSQGRGHGYGYTF
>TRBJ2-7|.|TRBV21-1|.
TGTGCCAGCCCCGGACAGGGCGATTACGAGCAGTACTTC
CASPGQGDYEQYF
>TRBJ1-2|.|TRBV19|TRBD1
TGTGCCAGTAGTATGGAGTCGGGACAGGGGACCTATGGCTACACCTTC
CASSMESGQGTYGYTF
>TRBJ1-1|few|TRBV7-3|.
TGTGCCAGCAGCCTCGGGTCCGACGAAGCTTTCTTT
CASSLGSDEAFF
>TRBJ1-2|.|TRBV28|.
TGTGCCAGCAGTCCCCCCGCCACGGCTAACTATGGCTACACCTTC
CASSPPATANYGYTF
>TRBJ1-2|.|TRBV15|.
TGTGCCACCAGTGGCAGGCACTATGGCTACACCTTC
CATSGRHYGYTF
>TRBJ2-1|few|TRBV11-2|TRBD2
TGTGCCAGCAGCCTCGGGGGGGCGGGGTCCTACAATGAGCAGTTCTTC
CASSLGGAGSYNEQFF
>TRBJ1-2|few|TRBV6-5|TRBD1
TGTGCCAGCAGTACGCGGACAGGGACAGCCCATGGCTACACCTTC
CASSTRTGTAHGYTF
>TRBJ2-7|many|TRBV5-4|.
TGTGCCAGCAGCTTGGGGACAGCGGGAACCTACGAGCAGTACTTC
CASSLGTAGTYEQYF
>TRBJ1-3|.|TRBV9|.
TGTGCCAGCAGCGTAGGTGGAGGGGCCAGCTCTGGAAACACCATATATTTT
CASSVGGGASSGNTIYF
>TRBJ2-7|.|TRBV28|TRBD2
TGTGCCAGCAGTTTAACTAGCGGGAGGGCCCACGAGCAGTACTTC
CASSLTSGRAHEQYF
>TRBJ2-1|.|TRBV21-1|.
TGTGCCAGCAGCAGTACCAGCGGGAGCTCCTACAATGAGCAGTTCTTC
CASSSTSGSSYNEQFF
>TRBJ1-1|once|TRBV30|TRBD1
TGTGCCTGGGACAGGGTTTTGAACACTGAAGCTTTCTTT
CAWDRVLNTEAFF
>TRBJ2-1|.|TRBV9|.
TGTGCCAGCAGCGTATCATCGGGTACGAATGAGCAGTTCTTC
CASSVSSGTNEQFF
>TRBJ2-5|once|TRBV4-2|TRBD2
TGTGCCAGCAGCCAAGGGGGGACTAGATCCTGGGAGACCCAGTACTTC
CASSQGGTRSWETQYF
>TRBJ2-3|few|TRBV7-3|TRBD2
TGTGCCAGCAGCTTAACGGGGGGGACTTTCACAGATACGCAGTATTTT
CASSLTGGTFTDTQYF
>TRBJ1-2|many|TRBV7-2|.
TGTGCCAGCAGCTCGAGCGCCGCTAACTATGGCTACACCTTC
CASSSSAANYGYTF
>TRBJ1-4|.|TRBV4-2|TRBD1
TGTGCCAGCAGCCCTAGGACAGGTTTATGGGGGACTAATGAAAAACTGTTTTTT
CASSPRTGLWGTNEKLFF
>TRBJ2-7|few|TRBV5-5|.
TGCGCCAGCAGTGACGGGACACACGAGCAGTACTTC
CASSDGTHEQYF
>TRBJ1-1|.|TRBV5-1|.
TGCGCCAGCAGCTCCGTGACAGATATGAACACTGAAGCTTTCTTT
CASSSVTDMNTEAFF
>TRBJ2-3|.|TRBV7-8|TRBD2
TGTGCCAGCAGCTCCTTAGCGGGAGGACGCACAGATACGCAGTATTTT
CASSSLAGGRTDTQYF
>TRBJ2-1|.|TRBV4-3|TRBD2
TGCGCCAGCAGCCAATCTACCGGGACTAGTTCCTATGAGCAGTTCTTC
CASSQSTGTSSYEQFF
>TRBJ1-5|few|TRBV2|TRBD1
TGTGCCAGCAGTTTAGCCGGGACAGTTAATCAGCCCCAGCATTTT
CASSLAGTVNQPQHF
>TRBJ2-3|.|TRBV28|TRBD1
TGTGCCAGCAGTTTAGCTTGGGACAGGAGAGACACAGATACGCAGTATTTT
CASSLAWDRRDTDTQYF
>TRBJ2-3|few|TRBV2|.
TGTGCCAGCAGCTGGTCCAGGGTGACCACAGATACGCAGTATTTT
CASSWSRVTTDTQYF
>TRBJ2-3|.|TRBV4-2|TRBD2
TGTGCCAGCAGCCAATCGATTAGCGGGAGTAGTGCAGATACGCAGTATTTT
CASSQSISGSSADTQYF
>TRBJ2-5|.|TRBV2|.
TGTGCCAGCAGCCCCAGACAGGCGGAGACCCAGTACTTC
CASSPRQAETQYF
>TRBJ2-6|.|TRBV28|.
TGTGCCAGCAGTCCCGGAGGGCGCTCTGGGGCCAACGTCCTGACTTTC
CASSPGGRSGANVLTF
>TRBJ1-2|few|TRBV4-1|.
TGCGCCAGCAGCCAAGATCGGTCCACAGGGTATGGCTACACCTTC
CASSQDRSTGYGYTF